Listed here is a single T cell receptor (beta chain). The target antigen is unknown. The missing CDR3 end, 3 residues past where the read stops, is filled in from the germline J gene. The sample belongs to a study of T cells in women clearing cervical HPV infection. As for the study in general: Donors had HPV16-related CIN3 or worse; 2 had invasive cancer. No precancer developed; the control's incident HPV16 infection cleared within 12 months.

The V gene's germline CDR1 is LGHNT and CDR2 FRNRAP. The CDR3 contains 14 residues. V was pared by 2 bases and J by 4 bases, with 4 bases of the junction left unmatched. TCR beta CDR3 amplified by multiplex PCR from 950 to 1,500 ng genomic DNA. Sequencing was performed with immunoSEQ multiplex PCR; in TCRdb, only in-frame clones are kept and a portion is missing. This sample's table reports more than 25,000 clones. General study points: Controls had more TRBV6-7 (approximately 0.16%) than cases (about 0.11%).

The sequence was collected from a woman aged 18-70 years with a cervical HPV16 infection that either progressed to CIN3+ or cleared (not recorded which). V and J are TRBV12-5 and TRBJ2-5; TRBD1 agrees at 7 bases. Source material: blood buffy coat. CDR3 DNA, as far as it was read: TGTGCTAGTGGTTTGTGGACAGGAGGAGAGACC. It specifies CASGLWTGGET. The entire CDR3 reads CASGLWTGGETQYF.